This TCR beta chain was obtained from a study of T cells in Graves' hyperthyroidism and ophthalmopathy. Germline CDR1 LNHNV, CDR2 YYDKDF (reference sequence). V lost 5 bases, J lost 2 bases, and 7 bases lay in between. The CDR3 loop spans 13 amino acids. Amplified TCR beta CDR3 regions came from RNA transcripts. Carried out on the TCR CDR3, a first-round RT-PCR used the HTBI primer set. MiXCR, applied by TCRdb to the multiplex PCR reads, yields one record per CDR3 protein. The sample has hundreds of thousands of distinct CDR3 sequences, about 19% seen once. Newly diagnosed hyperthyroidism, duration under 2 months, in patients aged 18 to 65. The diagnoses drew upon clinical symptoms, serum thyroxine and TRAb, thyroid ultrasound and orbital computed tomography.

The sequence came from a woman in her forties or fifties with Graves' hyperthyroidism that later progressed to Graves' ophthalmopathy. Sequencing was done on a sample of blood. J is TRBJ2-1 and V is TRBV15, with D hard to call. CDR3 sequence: CATSQYTYNEQFF. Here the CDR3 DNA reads TGTGCCACCAGCCAGTATACCTACAATGAGCAGTTCTTC.